These 13 T cell receptor beta chains originate from one sample sequenced in a study of blood T cell repertoires in COVID-19. Sequencing was performed with immunoSEQ multiplex PCR; in TCRdb, only in-frame clones are kept and a portion is missing. There are about 240,000 clones in the sample; about 85% occur only once, and roughly 10% lies in the top ten. Sequenced: peripheral blood. The receptors here all came from a woman in her 50s with COVID-19, enrolled during active disease.

This rearrangement joins TRBV11-2 to TRBJ2-5; D not resolved. Germline assignment: CDR1 SGHAT and CDR2 FQNNGV. The length of the CDR3 is 14 residues. V was shortened by 2 bases and J by 1 base, with 8 bases between the two germline ends. The CDR3 bases are TGTGCCAGCAGCTTACAGGCCAGCCAAGAGACCCAGTACTTC. Amino acid sequence: CASSLQASQETQYF.

The chain recombines TRBV18 with TRBJ2-5; the D gene is possibly TRBD2 (6 bases). This CDR3 is built from 16 residues. Deletions cut 0 bases from V and 5 bases from J, with 16 bases between. Germline V CDR1 and CDR2: KGHSH, LQKENI. The CDR3 here is CASSPPLGDSDETQYF. CDR3 DNA sequence: TGTGCCAGCTCACCACCGTTGGGGGACTCGGACGAGACCCAGTACTTC.

The V call is TRBV30, the J call TRBJ1-2, with D hard to call. Trimming stripped 3 bases from V and 6 bases from J, with 11 bases between. The CDR3 spans 12 residues. Germline assignment: CDR1 GTSNPN and CDR2 SVGIG (reference sequence). For the CDR3, the DNA is TGTGCCTGGAGCCTCGGGGTGAATGGCTACACCTTC. This gives the protein CAWSLGVNGYTF.

This clone was seen a few times. The rearrangement links TRBV6-5 to TRBJ1-1; no firm D call. The CDR3 consists of 14 residues. The germline gives CDR1 MNHEY, CDR2 SVGAGI. V was cut by 8 bases and J by 0 bases, with 13 bases left in between. The CDR3 nucleotides are TGTGCCAGCCGCCTCTCAGTTTTGAACACTGAAGCTTTCTTT. Protein: CASRLSVLNTEAFF.

The chain links TRBV2 to TRBJ1-2; the match to TRBD1 covers 8 bases. The CDR3 runs 14 residues. V lost 3 bases and J lost 7; bases outside the gene matches: 7. Germline V gives CDR1 SNHLY, CDR2 FYNNEI. The CDR3 protein is CASSESQGVSGYTF. CDR3 in DNA: TGTGCCAGCAGTGAGTCACAGGGGGTTTCTGGCTACACCTTC.

This clone was seen once. J is TRBJ1-2 and V is TRBV19; 7 bases are shared with TRBD1. Germline-derived CDR1 and CDR2 are LNHDA and SQIVND (reference sequence). The CDR3 totals 14 residues. The V segment lost 6 bases and the J segment 0 bases; nucleotides outside the gene matches: 4. The CDR3 sequence is CASSDDRANYGYTF. For the CDR3, the DNA is TGTGCCAGTAGCGATGACAGGGCTAACTATGGCTACACCTTC.

This chain connects TRBV5-6 to TRBJ1-1, with D unresolved. The length of the CDR3 is 13 residues. The germline V gene has CDR1 SGHDT and CDR2 YYEEEE. Trimming pared 0 bases from V and 7 bases from J, leaving 10 bases between. CDR3 sequence reads: CASSLAGKSEAFF. The CDR3 DNA sequence: TGTGCCAGCAGCTTGGCCGGGAAAAGTGAAGCTTTCTTT.

The chain uses TRBV7-2 and TRBJ1-1, with D possibly matching TRBD1 (5 bases). V was shortened by 1 base and J by 5 bases, with 11 bases between the two germline ends. There are 14 residues in the CDR3. Germline V CDR1 and CDR2: SGHTA, FQGNSA. In nucleotides, the CDR3 is TGTGCCAGCAGCTTAGACGGCAGGGAAACTGAAGCTTTCTTT. This translates into CASSLDGRETEAFF.

The rearrangement joins TRBV6-6 to TRBJ1-2; 10 bases map to TRBD1. The length of the CDR3 is 16 residues. CDR1 and CDR2 (germline): MNHNY, SVGAGI (reference sequence). V was clipped by 1 base and J by 2 bases; unmatched bases: 4. The CDR3 reads CASSYFSTGGNYGYTF. The CDR3 nucleotides read TGTGCCAGCAGTTACTTCTCGACAGGGGGCAACTATGGCTACACCTTC.

The chain combines TRBV5-6 with TRBJ1-1; 9 nucleotides line up with TRBD1. The germline V gene has CDR1 SGHDT and CDR2 YYEEEE. The CDR3 runs to 14 residues. The V segment lost 4 bases and the J segment 2 bases; nucleotides outside the gene matches: 3. This chain's CDR3 is CASSPGQGNTEAFF. The CDR3 DNA follows: TGTGCCAGCAGCCCGGGACAGGGAAACACTGAAGCTTTCTTT.

The chain combines TRBV2 with TRBJ1-2; D uncertain. Germline V lookup: CDR1 SNHLY, CDR2 FYNNEI. This CDR3 is built from 18 residues. The V gene lost 4 bases and the J gene lost 2 bases, with 23 bases spanning the gap. This chain's CDR3 is CASSGMGLPAGQNYGYTF. In nucleotides, the CDR3 is TGTGCCAGCAGTGGAATGGGCCTCCCGGCAGGCCAAAACTATGGCTACACCTTC. Together with reference TRBV2 and TRBJ1-2, the CDR3 gives the full variable domain: EPEVTQTPSHQVTQMGQEVILRCVPISNHLYFYWYRQILGQKVEFLVSFYNNEISEKSEIFDDQFSVERPDGSNFTLKIRSTKLEDSAMYFCASSGMGLPAGQNYGYTFGSGTRLTVV.

This sequence joins TRBV5-1 and TRBJ1-2; a weak D match, TRBD1 (6 bases). Per germline, CDR1 SGHRS and CDR2 YFSETQ. The germline V and J ends were trimmed by 4 bases and 4 bases, with 14 bases remaining between them. The CDR3 consists of 14 residues. In DNA, the CDR3 is TGCGCCAGCAGCCCATACAGGGAAGGCTATGGCTACACCTTC. Its translation is CASSPYREGYGYTF.

V gene TRBV28 combines with J gene TRBJ1-6; 8 bases map to TRBD1. The germline gives CDR1 MDHEN, CDR2 SYDVKM. This CDR3 comprises 13 residues. Unmatched junction bases numbered 8, after V lost 3 bases and J lost 16 bases. The CDR3 DNA is TGTGCCAGCAGTTTCACCGGACAGGGCGGACTCCACTTT. Residues: CASSFTGQGGLHF.